This passage covers 20 T cell receptor beta chains from one sample sequenced in a study of shared clonotypes between healthy human individuals. Profiling relied on immunoSEQ multiplex PCR, and the TCRdb table lists in-frame clones only, not all of them. The sample lists roughly 850,000 clones, roughly 96% occurring once. In the naive CD8 group, cells lacked CD45RO and were positively selected for CCR7, so terminally differentiated effector memory CD45RA+ cells were left out. Sequenced sample: naive CD8+ T cells sorted from blood. The receptors originated from a man aged 25-45 years in good health.

V usage is TRBV10-3 and J usage is TRBJ2-3; 8 bases are a match to TRBD2. Looked up from germline, CDR1 is ENHRY and CDR2 is SYGVKD. The junction had 0 bases not matched to a gene; V was cut back by 4 bases and J by 3 bases. This CDR3 has 13 amino acids. CDR3 sequence reads: CAISGGRTDTQYF. The DNA for the CDR3 is TGTGCCATCAGTGGCGGGAGGACAGATACGCAGTATTTT.

CDR3 bases: TGTGCCAGCAGCGCTTCCGGGACGGGGGAAGAGCAGTACTTC. The encoded protein is CASSASGTGEEQYF. The chain links TRBV9 to TRBJ2-7, with a possible D match to TRBD2 (6 bases). This CDR3 spans 14 amino acids. V lost 3 bases, J lost 7 bases, and 17 bases lay in between. Germline V CDR1 and CDR2: SGDLS, YYNGEE.

The chain couples TRBV7-9 to TRBJ1-2; 9 bases line up with TRBD1. The CDR3 contains 16 residues. Germline V CDR1 and CDR2: SEHNR, FQNEAQ (reference sequence). V trimming: 4 bases; J trimming: 4 bases; junction bases outside the gene matches: 10. The CDR3 bases are TGTGCCAGCAGCTCACCCGGGGGACAGGGAGGCTATGGCTACACCTTC. Translated: CASSSPGGQGGYGYTF. The complete variable domain, with remaining parts taken from reference TRBV7-9 and TRBJ1-2, reads DTGVSQNPRHKITKRGQNVTFRCDPISEHNRLYWYRQTLGQGPEFLTYFQNEAQLEKSRLLSDRFSAERPKGSFSTLEIQRTEQGDSAMYLCASSSPGGQGGYGYTFGSGTRLTVV.

This chain links TRBV6-5 with TRBJ2-1; D gene unclear. CDR1 and CDR2 (germline): MNHEY, SVGAGI. Trimming removed 4 bases from V and 5 bases from J, with 12 bases in between. The CDR3 runs to 14 residues. The CDR3 nucleotides read TGTGCCAGCAGTTTTGAGTTTCCCCACAATGAGCAGTTCTTC. Its protein product is CASSFEFPHNEQFF.

The CDR3 reads CASSIVLTSRNEQFF. The DNA of the CDR3 is TGTGCCAGTAGTATAGTCCTGACTAGCCGGAATGAGCAGTTCTTC. J is TRBJ2-1 and V is TRBV19; 7 bases line up with TRBD2. Germline CDR1 LNHDA, CDR2 SQIVND (reference sequence). The CDR3 is 15 residues long. The V segment lost 1 base and the J segment 7 bases; nucleotides outside the gene matches: 7.

The chain recombines TRBV19 with TRBJ2-2; TRBD1 is a possible D gene (5 bases). The germline gives CDR1 LNHDA, CDR2 SQIVND (reference sequence). This CDR3 comprises 12 residues. V lost 10 bases and J lost 3, with 9 bases in between. Here the CDR3 DNA reads TGTGCCACGTTGACAGACACCGGGGAGCTGTTTTTT. The encoded protein is CATLTDTGELFF. Complete variable domain (other parts from reference TRBV19 and TRBJ2-2): DGGITQSPKYLFRKEGQNVTLSCEQNLNHDAMYWYRQDPGQGLRLIYYSQIVNDFQKGDIAEGYSVSREKKESFPLTVTSAQKNPTAFYLCATLTDTGELFFGEGSRLTVL.

This clone was detected once. Distinct nucleotide sequences in the sample also encode this CDR3. The J gene is TRBJ2-5, the V gene TRBV13; 9 bases are shared with TRBD2. CDR3 length: 14 residues. V lost 3 bases and J lost 2; bases outside the gene matches: 1. In germline, CDR1 is PRHDT, CDR2 FYEKMQ (reference sequence). CDR3 bases: TGTGCCAGCAGCTTTGCGGGAGGGCAAGAGACCCAGTACTTC. Translated: CASSFAGGQETQYF.

The J gene is TRBJ1-4, the V gene TRBV5-8; D call uncertain. The CDR3 totals 12 residues. V gave up 3 bases and J gave up 4 bases, with 4 bases separating them. Germline CDR1 reads SGHTS; CDR2 reads YDEGEE. The DNA for the CDR3 is TGTGCCAGCAGCTCTTATAATGAAAAACTGTTTTTT. Translated: CASSSYNEKLFF.

This clone was seen a single time. The J gene is TRBJ1-1, the V gene TRBV13; D not certain. V dropped 4 bases and J dropped 1 base, with 10 bases sitting between them. CDR1 is PRHDT, CDR2 FYEKMQ, per germline (reference sequence). This CDR3 is 14 amino acids long. The CDR3 bases are TGTGCCAGCAGCTCCGACGAGGGGAACACTGAAGCTTTCTTT. Translating it yields CASSSDEGNTEAFF.

CDR3 residues: CASSSGTGLNEQFF. For the CDR3, the DNA is TGTGCCAGCAGCTCCGGGACAGGGCTCAATGAGCAGTTCTTC. This chain links TRBV5-5 with TRBJ2-1, with 9 bases matching TRBD1. Trimming cost V 3 bases and J 6 bases; bases outside gene matches: 4. Germline V lookup: CDR1 SGHKS, CDR2 YYEKEE (reference sequence). The CDR3 length is 14 residues.

Notes on this clone: At one end the junction does not follow the germline gene, possibly because of a read error. V is TRBV7-7 and J is TRBJ2-7; 8 positions match TRBD1. This CDR3 is 16 amino acids long. Germline V gene data show CDR1 as SSHAT and CDR2 as FNYEAQ (reference sequence). Here the CDR3 DNA reads TGTGCTAGCAGCTTAAGGGCGGGACAGGCGTTAGATGAGCAGTACTTC. This encodes CASSLRAGQALDEQYF.

The chain employs TRBV19 and TRBJ2-7; TRBD1 might be the D (5 bases). Germline assignment: CDR1 LNHDA and CDR2 SQIVND (reference sequence). This CDR3 contains 13 residues. Trimming removed 5 bases at V and 3 bases at J, with 11 bases between. The CDR3 nucleotides read TGTGCCAGTAGTCCCACAGGCCACTACGAGCAGTACTTC. It encodes CASSPTGHYEQYF.

The chain couples TRBV19 to TRBJ2-7; 11 nucleotides agree with TRBD1. Germline V lookup: CDR1 LNHDA, CDR2 SQIVND (reference sequence). V lost 3 bases to trimming and J lost 4 bases; unmatched junction nucleotides: 8. The CDR3 length is 16 residues. CDR3 sequence (DNA): TGTGCCAGTAGTATGGGACAGGGGGAGAACGGGTACGAGCAGTACTTC. It translates to CASSMGQGENGYEQYF.

Concerning this clone itself: Other DNA sequences in the sample encode the same CDR3. The V and J genes are TRBV29-1 and TRBJ2-7; D possibly corresponds to TRBD1 (6 bases). The V and J ends lost 0 bases and 3 bases respectively, with 9 bases between them. CDR1 is SQVTM, CDR2 ANQGSEA, per germline. The CDR3 totals 13 residues. The chain's CDR3 is CSVEEGDNYEQYF. The CDR3 DNA reads as TGCAGCGTTGAAGAGGGGGACAACTACGAGCAGTACTTC.

The chain employs TRBV13 and TRBJ1-1; 7 positions agree with TRBD1. There are 14 residues in the CDR3. Germline V gene lookup returns CDR1 PRHDT and CDR2 FYEKMQ (reference sequence). V was pared by 4 bases and J by 1 base, with 3 bases of the junction left unmatched. This chain's CDR3 is CASSSTGSNTEAFF. The CDR3 DNA sequence: TGTGCCAGCAGCTCGACAGGGTCGAACACTGAAGCTTTCTTT.

CDR3 in amino acids: CASSFRGQGVDEQYF. CDR3 DNA: TGCGCCAGCAGCTTCCGAGGGCAAGGGGTCGACGAGCAGTACTTC. The chain has TRBV5-1 and TRBJ2-7; D is perhaps TRBD1 or TRBD2 (5 bases each). Germline lookup yields CDR1 SGHRS and CDR2 YFSETQ. The V gene lost 2 bases and the J gene lost 5 bases, with 17 bases spanning the gap. CDR3 size: 15 residues.

This sequence joins TRBV7-6 and TRBJ1-2; D gene ambiguous. Trimming left V 1 base short and J 6 bases short, with 24 bases between. Germline V CDR1 and CDR2: SGHVS, FNYEAQ. The CDR3 contains 18 residues. For the CDR3, the DNA is TGTGCCAGCAGCTTAGAGGCGGGGAGCGTCGTATTAACCCATGGCTACACCTTC. Its protein is CASSLEAGSVVLTHGYTF.

The V gene is TRBV27, the J gene TRBJ2-3, with 7 bases aligning to TRBD2. Trimming took 3 bases from V and 6 from J; bases not matched to a gene: 6. The germline V gene encodes CDR1 MNHEY and CDR2 SMNVEV (reference sequence). This CDR3 is 14 amino acids long. This chain's CDR3 is CASSFAGVSDTQYF. CDR3 nucleotides: TGTGCCAGCAGTTTCGCGGGAGTTTCGGATACGCAGTATTTT.

This chain uses TRBV7-6 with TRBJ1-5; D is unresolved. CDR1 and CDR2 from the germline V gene are SGHVS and FNYEAQ. The CDR3 sequence is 14 residues long. V was clipped by 5 bases and J by 4 bases, with 12 bases between them. The CDR3 DNA reads as TGTGCCAGCAGCCATACAGCGGTTAATCAGCCCCAGCATTTT. This encodes CASSHTAVNQPQHF.

This rearrangement joins TRBV7-2 to TRBJ2-3, with 9 bases lining up with TRBD2. J lost 3 bases, V lost 1 base, and 8 bases had no gene match. CDR3 length equals 17 residues. The germline CDR1 and CDR2 sequences are SGHTA and FQGNSA. The CDR3 loop is CASSLEALAGPTDTQYF. The CDR3 DNA reads as TGTGCCAGCAGCTTAGAGGCACTAGCGGGCCCTACAGATACGCAGTATTTT.